This TCR beta chain was captured in a study of cytomegalovirus exposure and HLA in healthy donors. Remarks on this clone: Its antigen is unknown.

Study-level findings and limits: Common viral pathogens (according to a later analysis) appeared linked to several of the most significant clusters. Because they were indistinguishable, some V segments, including TRBV6-2 and TRBV6-3, were excluded. Information on immune exposure was restricted to one variable (CMV serostatus).

Per the germline V gene, CDR1 is LNHNV and CDR2 is YYDKDF (reference sequence). The CDR3 sequence is 12 residues long. J lost 9 bases, V lost 6 bases, and 5 bases had no gene match. PCR was performed using 60 Vbeta and 13 Jbeta primers. Using immunoSEQ multiplex PCR, the repertoire was profiled, and TCRdb retains in-frame clones only, with some absent. The sample includes tens of thousands of clones, roughly 80% seen only once; the top ten take about 1.2%. The receptor was isolated from a girl aged 2-10 years in good health and CMV-seropositive. The chain uses TRBV15 and TRBJ2-1, with 7 positions matching TRBD2. Sample: PBMCs. Written as DNA, the CDR3 is TGTGCCACCAGACTAGCGATTGGTGAGCAGTTCTTC. This sequence encodes CATRLAIGEQFF.